These T cell receptor beta chains were read from a single sample in a study of OX40 agonist ivuxolimab in advanced cancers. The protocol was immunoSEQ multiplex PCR, while the TCRdb copy is restricted to in-frame clones and leaves out a portion. The sample yields more than 45,000 clones, more than 75% seen once. The sequenced sample was CD4+ or CD8+ T cells sorted from blood, obtained in a trial of the OX40 agonist ivuxolimab. The receptors derive from an adult with an advanced solid tumor such as melanoma, head and neck, liver or kidney cancer. The CDR3 runs from the conserved cysteine through the conserved F or W. The D gene is left open where the match is weak. Some rows have no size entry. The others give once, few or many, or a class for an expanded clone.

j_call: TRBJ1-2
v_call: TRBV6-5
d_call: TRBD1
clone_size: NA
cdr3_aa: CASSFLGQGKESGYTF
cdr3_nt: TGTGCCAGCAGTTTCCTTGGACAGGGGAAGGAGAGCGGCTACACCTTC

j_call: TRBJ2-1
v_call: TRBV27
d_call: TRBD2
clone_size: NA
cdr3_aa: CASSLWGLADNEQFF
cdr3_nt: TGTGCCAGCAGTTTATGGGGACTAGCGGACAATGAGCAGTTCTTC

j_call: TRBJ2-7
v_call: TRBV7-9
d_call: NA
clone_size: NA
cdr3_aa: CASSARPGGPGAYEQYF
cdr3_nt: TGTGCCAGCAGCGCCCGCCCTGGTGGTCCAGGGGCCTACGAGCAGTACTTC

j_call: TRBJ1-5
v_call: TRBV19
d_call: TRBD1
clone_size: NA
cdr3_aa: CASRKDRAGNQPQHF
cdr3_nt: TGTGCCAGTAGAAAAGACAGGGCGGGAAATCAGCCCCAGCATTTT

j_call: TRBJ2-7
v_call: TRBV9
d_call: TRBD2
clone_size: NA
cdr3_aa: CASSVGDQAGIYEQYF
cdr3_nt: TGTGCCAGCAGCGTAGGGGACCAAGCGGGGATATACGAGCAGTACTTC

j_call: TRBJ2-7
v_call: TRBV6-5
d_call: NA
clone_size: NA
cdr3_aa: CASSRRLGGVDEQYF
cdr3_nt: TGTGCCAGCAGTCGGCGCCTCGGGGGCGTCGACGAGCAGTACTTC

j_call: TRBJ2-3
v_call: TRBV18
d_call: NA
clone_size: NA
cdr3_aa: CASSLPGTDTQYF
cdr3_nt: TGTGCCAGCTCGCTCCCAGGCACAGATACGCAGTATTTT

j_call: TRBJ1-4
v_call: TRBV10-3
d_call: TRBD1
clone_size: NA
cdr3_aa: CAISANPGQGHEKLFF
cdr3_nt: TGTGCCATCAGCGCGAATCCGGGACAGGGACATGAAAAACTGTTTTTT

j_call: TRBJ2-2
v_call: TRBV12-1
d_call: NA
clone_size: NA
cdr3_aa: CASSLGLAPNTGELFF
cdr3_nt: TGTGCCAGCAGCTTGGGACTAGCACCGAACACCGGGGAGCTGTTTTTT

j_call: TRBJ2-7
v_call: TRBV2
d_call: TRBD2
clone_size: NA
cdr3_aa: CASSEASGSHSYEQYF
cdr3_nt: TGTGCCAGCAGTGAAGCGAGCGGGAGCCACTCCTACGAGCAGTACTTC

j_call: TRBJ2-7
v_call: TRBV11-2
d_call: NA
clone_size: NA
cdr3_aa: CASSLGDRYEQYF
cdr3_nt: TGTGCCAGCAGCTTAGGCGACAGATACGAGCAGTACTTC

j_call: TRBJ1-1
v_call: TRBV5-1
d_call: NA
clone_size: few
cdr3_aa: CASSLGQGMGTEAFF
cdr3_nt: TGCGCCAGCAGCTTGGGGCAGGGGATGGGGACTGAAGCTTTCTTT

j_call: TRBJ2-7
v_call: TRBV6-5
d_call: NA
clone_size: NA
cdr3_aa: CASSNPGLGYEQYF
cdr3_nt: TGTGCCAGCAGTAACCCGGGACTTGGGTACGAGCAGTACTTC

j_call: TRBJ2-7
v_call: TRBV6-1
d_call: NA
clone_size: NA
cdr3_aa: CASSEAYPSSYEQYF
cdr3_nt: TGTGCCAGCAGTGAAGCGTATCCCAGTTCCTACGAGCAGTACTTC

j_call: TRBJ2-1
v_call: TRBV14
d_call: TRBD2
clone_size: NA
cdr3_aa: CASSQGLAGSVEQFF
cdr3_nt: TGTGCCAGCAGCCAAGGACTAGCGGGAAGCGTTGAGCAGTTCTTC

j_call: TRBJ1-2
v_call: TRBV13
d_call: NA
clone_size: NA
cdr3_aa: CASSRTGNYGYTF
cdr3_nt: TGTGCCAGCAGCCGAACAGGGAACTATGGCTACACCTTC

j_call: TRBJ2-1
v_call: TRBV2
d_call: TRBD2
clone_size: NA
cdr3_aa: CASSEVSGGEQFF
cdr3_nt: TGTGCCAGCAGTGAAGTGTCGGGGGGTGAGCAGTTCTTC